One and the same sample provided the 18 T cell receptor beta chains below, sequenced in a study of blood T cell repertoires in COVID-19. Libraries were prepared by immunoSEQ multiplex PCR; TCRdb keeps only in-frame clonotypes and omits some of them. The table records about 400,000 clones, 80% to 90% of them present only once. Sequences were obtained from PBMCs or T cells enriched from blood (not recorded which). These receptors all come from a woman aged 45-65 years who had recovered from COVID-19.

This clone was observed a handful of times. The chain joins TRBV28 to TRBJ2-7, with D perhaps TRBD2 (6 bases). Germline V gene data show CDR1 as MDHEN and CDR2 as SYDVKM. This CDR3 contains 14 residues. V was pared by 5 bases and J by 0 bases, with 11 bases between. This CDR3 is CASSPSGSSYEQYF. DNA for the CDR3: TGTGCCAGCAGTCCCTCCGGGAGCTCCTACGAGCAGTACTTC.

V and J are TRBV3-1 (or the pseudogene TRBV3-2) and TRBJ2-3; 8 bases align to TRBD1. Germline CDR1 LGHDT, CDR2 YNNKEL (reference sequence). The J segment lost 3 bases and the V segment lost 3 bases, leaving 11 bases of the junction unmatched. The CDR3 totals 17 residues. The CDR3 spells CASSHLIGTGLTDTQYF. The CDR3 DNA reads TGTGCCAGCAGCCACCTAATAGGGACAGGTCTAACAGATACGCAGTATTTT.

This rearrangement joins TRBV6-2 or TRBV6-3 to TRBJ2-7; a weak D match, TRBD2 (5 bases). V was shortened by 2 bases and J by 6 bases, with 11 bases between the two germline ends. Germline V gene lookup returns CDR1 MNHEY and CDR2 SVGEGT. The CDR3 loop spans 13 amino acids. The CDR3 loop reads CASSYIEGLEQYF. The CDR3 DNA is TGTGCCAGCAGTTACATCGAGGGTCTCGAGCAGTACTTC.

In this sample, this clone turned up once. CDR3 sequence: CASSQDLGRGFGEAFF. The DNA of the CDR3 is TGCGCCAGCAGCCAAGATCTCGGCAGGGGATTCGGTGAAGCTTTCTTT. The V call is TRBV4-3, the J call TRBJ1-1; TRBD1 might be the D (6 bases). CDR3 size: 16 residues. Trimming removed 0 bases from V and 7 bases from J, with 18 bases in between. Per the germline V gene, CDR1 is LGHNA and CDR2 is YSLEER.

CDR3 amino acids: CASSSWGGRNSNQPQHF. The CDR3 coding sequence is TGTGCCAGCAGTTCATGGGGGGGCAGGAATAGCAATCAGCCCCAGCATTTT. The chain couples TRBV2 to TRBJ1-5; perhaps TRBD1 as D (6 bases). The CDR3 sequence is 17 residues long. V dropped 5 bases and J dropped 0 bases, with 17 bases sitting between them. Germline-derived CDR1 and CDR2 are SNHLY and FYNNEI.

This chain uses TRBV27 with TRBJ2-1; 7 bases match TRBD2. CDR3 length: 17 residues. Germline CDR1 reads MNHEY; CDR2 reads SMNVEV (reference sequence). V shed 3 bases and J 4 bases; nucleotides not matched to a gene: 12. The CDR3, as DNA: TGTGCCAGCAGTTTCACCCCGTGGGGAGGGGAGTACAATGAGCAGTTCTTC. Protein sequence: CASSFTPWGGEYNEQFF.

On this clone itself: Germline and junction disagree at one end, which may indicate a read error. V is TRBV5-1 and J is TRBJ1-1; 8 bases are shared with TRBD1. CDR1 is SGHRS, CDR2 YFSETQ, per germline. The CDR3 has 15 residues. The CDR3 sequence is CASSRTDRVNSEAFF. The CDR3 DNA reads as TGCGCCAGCAGCCGAACGGACAGGGTCAACAGTGAAGCTTTCTTT.

The chain carries TRBV28 and TRBJ2-7, with a weak D call TRBD2 (6 bases). Germline assignment: CDR1 MDHEN and CDR2 SYDVKM. The CDR3 totals 15 residues. V dropped 5 bases and J dropped 1 base, with 15 bases sitting between them. The CDR3 loop is CASSLLTRGSYEQYF. The CDR3 DNA reads TGTGCCAGCAGTCTCCTGACTAGAGGGTCCTACGAGCAGTACTTC.

The chain recombines TRBV28 with TRBJ1-1; no definite D call. The CDR3 spans 13 residues. CDR1 MDHEN and CDR2 SYDVKM come from the germline V gene. The V gene lost 10 bases and the J gene lost 5 bases, with 17 bases spanning the gap. The CDR3 protein is CATSLRYLTEAFF. CDR3 nucleotide sequence: TGTGCCACCTCCCTGAGGTATCTTACTGAAGCTTTCTTT.

This clone was recorded a few times. The chain carries TRBV28 and TRBJ1-2, with TRBD1 matching over 10 bases. V lost 6 bases to trimming and J lost 5 bases; unmatched junction nucleotides: 3. The CDR3 is 13 residues long. Germline V CDR1 and CDR2: MDHEN, SYDVKM. CDR3 in amino acids: CASRKGQGYGYTF. CDR3 in DNA: TGTGCCAGCAGAAAGGGACAGGGGTATGGCTACACCTTC.

The chain uses TRBV29-1 and TRBJ2-7; no definite D call. This CDR3 contains 10 residues. Germline CDR1 reads SQVTM; CDR2 reads ANQGSEA. V was pared by 6 bases and J by 6 bases, with 9 bases between. CDR3 coding DNA: TGCAGCGTCGAGGCATCCGAGCAGTACTTC. This sequence encodes CSVEASEQYF.

The rearrangement links TRBV28 to TRBJ2-7; D gene unclear. Trimming stripped 6 bases from V and 9 bases from J, with 15 bases between. Germline V gene data show CDR1 as MDHEN and CDR2 as SYDVKM. This CDR3 is 12 amino acids long. The CDR3: CASSPDPSGQYF. In DNA, the CDR3 is TGTGCCAGCAGCCCAGACCCGTCGGGGCAGTACTTC.

The rearrangement uses TRBV5-3 and TRBJ2-7; D might be TRBD2 (5 bases). TRBV5-3 counts as an open reading frame of uncertain function. This CDR3 contains 14 residues. V lost 4 bases and J 0 bases, leaving 11 bases between the germline ends. The CDR3 DNA follows: TGTGCCAGAAGCGAGGGCAGGTACTCCTACGAGCAGTACTTC. The encoded protein is CARSEGRYSYEQYF.

This sequence joins TRBV11-2 and TRBJ1-1; D is uncertain. The CDR3 spans 13 residues. Germline V gives CDR1 SGHAT, CDR2 FQNNGV. V shed 4 bases and J shed 2 bases, with 8 bases lying between them. The CDR3 DNA sequence: TGTGCCAGCAGCTCGACGGGAAACACTGAAGCTTTCTTT. As protein: CASSSTGNTEAFF.

The chain links TRBV19 to TRBJ1-6; perhaps TRBD1 as D (6 bases). V was shortened by 5 bases and J by 5 bases, with 13 bases between the two germline ends. CDR3 size: 15 residues. CDR1 and CDR2 from the germline V gene are LNHDA and SQIVND (reference sequence). CDR3 DNA sequence: TGTGCCAGTAGTTCCGGGGGGCCTAATAATTCACCCCTCCACTTT. It is translated as CASSSGGPNNSPLHF.

The CDR3 is CASTATGDAYEQYF. CDR3 nucleotide sequence: TGTGCCAGTACCGCTACAGGGGACGCCTACGAGCAGTACTTC. The chain recombines TRBV19 with TRBJ2-7, with 7 nucleotides matching TRBD1. This CDR3 region has 14 residues. Germline values: CDR1 LNHDA, CDR2 SQIVND (reference sequence). The V segment lost 7 bases and the J segment 2 bases; nucleotides outside the gene matches: 8.

J is TRBJ1-1 and V is TRBV12-3 or TRBV12-4; D is possibly TRBD1 (5 bases). This CDR3 comprises 12 residues. V was clipped by 1 base and J by 8 bases, with 8 bases between them. This CDR3 is CASSLEGLEAFF. The DNA of the CDR3 is TGTGCCAGCAGTTTAGAGGGGCTAGAAGCTTTCTTT.

The chain carries TRBV29-1 and TRBJ1-2; D is perhaps TRBD1 (6 bases). Germline CDR1 reads SQVTM; CDR2 reads ANQGSEA. CDR3 length equals 12 residues. V was shortened by 6 bases and J by 7 bases, with 15 bases between the two germline ends. The CDR3 spells CSVATGLSGYTF. CDR3 DNA sequence: TGCAGCGTCGCAACAGGGTTGAGTGGCTACACCTTC.